This passage covers 28 T cell receptor beta chains from one sample sequenced in a study of blood T cell repertoires in COVID-19. The method was immunoSEQ multiplex PCR; TCRdb's version includes in-frame clones alone and lacks a portion of them. The table lists about 99,000 clones, roughly 80% of them singletons. Sequences were obtained from peripheral blood. The receptors stem from a man aged 55 to 70 with acute or convalescent COVID-19.

The chain has TRBV6-1 and TRBJ2-3; 7 bases match TRBD2. Germline lookup yields CDR1 MNHNS and CDR2 SASEGT. V trimming: 3 bases; J trimming: 1 base; junction bases outside the gene matches: 7. This CDR3 is built from 16 residues. In DNA form, the CDR3 reads TGTGCCAGCAGTGACGTTGCGGGGGTACGCACAGATACGCAGTATTTT. It is translated as CASSDVAGVRTDTQYF.

V and J are TRBV24-1 and TRBJ2-1, with 11 bases aligning to TRBD2. Germline lookup yields CDR1 KGHDR and CDR2 SFDVKD. J lost 7 bases, V lost 3 bases, and 10 bases had no gene match. The CDR3 has 17 residues. The CDR3 region is CATSDPRSPSGRNEQFF. In DNA, the CDR3 is TGTGCCACCAGTGATCCTAGAAGTCCTAGCGGGAGGAATGAGCAGTTCTTC.

V and J are TRBV30 and TRBJ1-2, with D maybe TRBD1 (6 bases). The CDR3 is 12 residues long. V lost 0 bases, J lost 11 bases, and 13 bases lay in between. The germline V gene has CDR1 GTSNPN and CDR2 SVGIG (reference sequence). Here the CDR3 reads CAWSVRSGEYTF. The DNA of the CDR3 is TGTGCCTGGAGTGTACGGTCAGGGGAGTACACCTTC.

The chain uses TRBV11-3 and TRBJ2-2; TRBD1 matches at 7 bases. This CDR3 is built from 15 residues. Trimming cost V 0 bases and J 3 bases; bases outside gene matches: 1. Germline V gives CDR1 SGHNT, CDR2 YENEEA. CDR3: CASSLETGDTGELFF. CDR3 nucleotide sequence: TGTGCCAGCAGCTTAGAAACAGGGGACACCGGGGAGCTGTTTTTT.

The V and J genes are TRBV5-1 and TRBJ2-1; 12 bases agree with TRBD2. Per germline, CDR1 SGHRS and CDR2 YFSETQ. The CDR3 contains 15 residues. V lost 4 bases to trimming and J lost 6 bases; unmatched junction nucleotides: 5. DNA for the CDR3: TGCGCCAGCAGCCCCGGGACTAGCGGGCTCAATGAGCAGTTCTTC. This encodes CASSPGTSGLNEQFF.

This rearrangement joins TRBV19 to TRBJ2-7; the match to TRBD2 covers 15 bases. Germline CDR1 and CDR2: LNHDA and SQIVND (reference sequence). CDR3 size: 14 residues. J was trimmed by 2 bases and V by 8 bases; bases with no gene match: 1. CDR3 region: CASRTSGGAYEQYF. The CDR3 DNA sequence: TGTGCCAGTCGGACTAGCGGGGGGGCCTACGAGCAGTACTTC.

The rearrangement joins TRBV15 to TRBJ2-7; TRBD2 matches at 12 bases. V was pared by 0 bases and J by 3 bases, with 3 bases of the junction left unmatched. The CDR3 totals 16 residues. CDR1 LNHNV and CDR2 YYDKDF come from the germline V gene (reference sequence). The CDR3 region has the DNA TGTGCCACCAGCAGAGATAGGACTAGCGGGGTCTACGAGCAGTACTTC. It specifies CATSRDRTSGVYEQYF.

This clone was recorded many times. The CDR3 sequence: CASGDRGNSPLHF. Written as DNA, the CDR3 is TGTGCCAGTGGGGACAGGGGTAATTCACCCCTCCACTTT. J is TRBJ1-6 and V is TRBV12-3 or TRBV12-4; 10 bases match TRBD1. The V segment lost 9 bases and the J segment 6 bases; nucleotides outside the gene matches: 2. This CDR3 spans 13 amino acids.

This chain uses TRBV21-1 with TRBJ2-3; TRBD1, the table's D call, lacks a check against the DNA. TRBV21-1 is given as a pseudogene. This CDR3 contains 17 residues. This chain's CDR3 is CASSKGCTGVCTDTQYF. DNA of the CDR3: TGTGCCAGCAGCAAAGGCTGTACAGGGGTTTGCACAGATACGCAGTATTTT.

The chain is built from TRBV6-1 and TRBJ2-3; 7 bases agree with TRBD2. Germline V gene sequence: CDR1 MNHNS, CDR2 SASEGT. The trim removed 0 bases at V and 2 bases at J, leaving 5 bases unmatched. This CDR3 is 16 amino acids long. The CDR3 bases are TGTGCCAGCAGTGAAGCTCGGGCGGGAGACACAGATACGCAGTATTTT. Translating it yields CASSEARAGDTDTQYF.

The chain recombines TRBV7-8 with TRBJ2-3, with D perhaps TRBD1 (6 bases). V lost 7 bases and J lost 0, with 11 bases in between. Germline-derived CDR1 and CDR2 are SGHVS and FQNEAQ. The CDR3 totals 14 residues. CDR3: CASNPRGSTDTQYF. Here the CDR3 DNA reads TGTGCCAGCAACCCCAGGGGAAGCACAGATACGCAGTATTTT.

This clone was detected once. The rearrangement links TRBV5-1 to TRBJ2-3, with no clear D. Trimming removed 4 bases at V and 2 bases at J, with 14 bases between. Germline CDR1 is SGHRS and CDR2 is YFSETQ. The CDR3 totals 15 residues. The chain's CDR3 is CASSREGQVTDTQYF. Written as DNA, the CDR3 is TGCGCCAGCAGCAGAGAAGGCCAGGTCACAGATACGCAGTATTTT. The full variable domain, in which reference TRBV5-1 and TRBJ2-3 provide the parts outside the CDR3, is KAGVTQTPRYLIKTRGQQVTLSCSPISGHRSVSWYQQTPGQGLQFLFEYFSETQRNKGNFPGRFSGRQFSNSRSEMNVSTLELGDSALYLCASSREGQVTDTQYFGPGTRLTVL.

In its sample, this clone was seen a few times. The genes are TRBV5-5 and TRBJ1-1; 9 bases are a match to TRBD1. The CDR3 loop spans 14 amino acids. With 4 bases clipped from V and 4 bases from J, the junction kept 5 bases outside the gene matches. Germline V CDR1 and CDR2: SGHKS, YYEKEE (reference sequence). The CDR3 region has the DNA TGTGCCAGCAGCCCGGGGACAGGGATCACTGAAGCTTTCTTT. As protein: CASSPGTGITEAFF. The variable domain in full, with the rest retrieved from reference TRBV5-5 and TRBJ1-1, is DAGVTQSPTHLIKTRGQQVTLRCSPISGHKSVSWYQQVLGQGPQFIFQYYEKEERGRGNFPDRFSARQFPNYSSELNVNALLLGDSALYLCASSPGTGITEAFFGQGTRLTVV.

The gene calls are TRBV2 and TRBJ1-2; D is unclear. The CDR3 length is 15 residues. Germline values: CDR1 SNHLY, CDR2 FYNNEI. V dropped 11 bases and J dropped 3 bases, with 22 bases sitting between them. As DNA, the CDR3 is TGTGCCTCCTCACCGATCAGAGAGGTGGACTATGGCTACACCTTC. Translation gives CASSPIREVDYGYTF.

The chain couples TRBV19 to TRBJ2-5, with 7 nucleotides matching TRBD1. From germline, CDR1 is LNHDA and CDR2 SQIVND (reference sequence). The CDR3 is 13 amino acids. V lost 7 bases to trimming and J lost 5 bases; unmatched junction nucleotides: 7. This CDR3 reads CASKPTGVETQYF. The CDR3 DNA reads as TGTGCCAGTAAGCCCACAGGGGTGGAGACCCAGTACTTC.

This CDR3 reads CASSLGDSPDTQYF. In DNA form, the CDR3 reads TGTGCCAGCAGCTTGGGCGACAGCCCAGATACGCAGTATTTT. The V gene is TRBV7-9, the J gene TRBJ2-3; TRBD1 might be the D (5 bases). Trimming took off 3 bases at V and 4 bases at J, with 11 bases between the two ends. CDR3 length: 14 residues. Per germline, CDR1 SEHNR and CDR2 FQNEAQ (reference sequence).

The chain is built from TRBV19 and TRBJ2-1, with a possible D match to TRBD1 (6 bases). The length of the CDR3 is 15 residues. The V gene lost 6 bases and the J gene lost 0 bases, with 12 bases spanning the gap. CDR1 and CDR2 from the germline V gene are LNHDA and SQIVND (reference sequence). The CDR3 reads CASRSDRSSYNEQFF. CDR3 DNA sequence: TGTGCCAGTAGGTCAGACAGGAGCTCCTACAATGAGCAGTTCTTC.

The V and J genes are TRBV4-2 and TRBJ2-7, with 8 bases identical to TRBD1. V lost 0 bases and J lost 5; bases outside the gene matches: 9. The CDR3 totals 16 residues. From germline, CDR1 is LGHNA and CDR2 YNFKEQ. The CDR3, as DNA: TGTGCCAGCAGCCAAGATCCGGCAGGGGGCTTCAACGAGCAGTACTTC. Translation gives CASSQDPAGGFNEQYF.

With regard to this clone: One end of the junction does not line up with germline, which may come from a read error. The chain combines TRBV7-7 with TRBJ2-1, with 8 nucleotides matching TRBD1. From germline, CDR1 is SSHAT and CDR2 FNYEAQ (reference sequence). The CDR3 has 13 amino acids. Written as DNA, the CDR3 is TGTGCTAGCAGCATAACGCAGGGGGCCGGGCAGTTCTTC. As protein: CASSITQGAGQFF.

This clone has just a few counts. The chain recombines TRBV24-1 with TRBJ2-7, with a tentative D call TRBD1 (5 bases). This CDR3 is 15 amino acids long. In germline, CDR1 is KGHDR, CDR2 SFDVKD. With 4 bases removed from V and 3 bases from J, the gap between germline ends came to 15 bases. The CDR3 here is CATSEGQGFNYEQYF. As DNA, the CDR3 is TGTGCCACCAGTGAGGGCCAGGGCTTTAACTACGAGCAGTACTTC.

The chain uses TRBV11-2 and TRBJ1-3; no firm D call. Trimming left V 5 bases short and J 1 base short, with 12 bases between. Germline V gene sequence: CDR1 SGHAT, CDR2 FQNNGV. This CDR3 has 15 residues. Written as DNA, the CDR3 is TGTGCCAGCAGCACTTCCCCAACGTCTGGAAACACCATATATTTT. Translating gives CASSTSPTSGNTIYF.

The chain employs TRBV6-5 and TRBJ1-1; D gene uncertain. Germline values: CDR1 MNHEY, CDR2 SVGAGI. The CDR3 consists of 13 residues. The V end was cut by 6 bases, the J end by 5 bases, with 13 bases between. CDR3 region: CASRWAPRTEAFF. DNA of the CDR3: TGTGCCAGCAGGTGGGCCCCGAGAACTGAAGCTTTCTTT.

The chain has TRBV28 and TRBJ1-5; D gene unclear. Between the trimmed V and J ends, which lost 2 bases and 0 bases, there was a span of 11 bases. The CDR3 is 16 amino acids. CDR1 and CDR2 from the germline V gene are MDHEN and SYDVKM. This CDR3 is CASSLIRSYSNQPQHF. The CDR3 region has the DNA TGTGCCAGCAGTTTAATCCGGTCGTATAGCAATCAGCCCCAGCATTTT.

A few counts support this clone. The chain joins TRBV6-2 or TRBV6-3 to TRBJ1-2; D is possibly TRBD1 (5 bases). Germline V gene lookup returns CDR1 MNHEY and CDR2 SVGEGT. The CDR3 is made up of 15 amino acids. V was shortened by 2 bases and J by 0 bases, with 10 bases between the two germline ends. The CDR3 DNA sequence: TGTGCCAGCAGTTACGCGGGACGGACTAACTATGGCTACACCTTC. Amino acids: CASSYAGRTNYGYTF.

This chain links TRBV30 with TRBJ1-5, with D possibly matching TRBD1 (6 bases). The germline V and J ends were trimmed by 2 bases and 5 bases, with 16 bases remaining between them. The CDR3 spans 15 residues. The germline V gene has CDR1 GTSNPN and CDR2 SVGIG (reference sequence). CDR3 sequence reads: CAWSWGTGFDQPQHF. CDR3 in DNA: TGTGCCTGGAGTTGGGGAACAGGGTTCGATCAGCCCCAGCATTTT.

The rearrangement joins TRBV11-3 to TRBJ1-2, with no clear D. The V end lost 4 bases, the J end lost 3 bases, and 12 bases lay between the germline ends. The germline CDR1 and CDR2 sequences are SGHNT and YENEEA. This CDR3 is built from 14 residues. CDR3 coding DNA: TGTGCCAGCAGCTCTCGAGCTGGAGACTATGGCTACACCTTC. Protein: CASSSRAGDYGYTF.

The genes are TRBV5-1 and TRBJ2-1; 9 bases align to TRBD2. CDR3 length: 15 amino acids. J gave up 1 base and V 4 bases, and 3 bases lay outside the gene matches. CDR1 is SGHRS, CDR2 YFSETQ, per germline. The CDR3 sequence: CASSPLAGSYNEQFF. The DNA of the CDR3 is TGCGCCAGCAGCCCACTAGCGGGTTCCTACAATGAGCAGTTCTTC.

The gene calls are TRBV4-2 and TRBJ2-2; a weak D match, TRBD2 (6 bases). Trimming left V 0 bases short and J 0 bases short, with 14 bases between. Germline values: CDR1 LGHNA, CDR2 YNFKEQ. The CDR3 spans 18 residues. The CDR3 loop is CASSQDWVAVTNTGELFF. The CDR3 coding sequence is TGTGCCAGCAGCCAAGACTGGGTAGCGGTGACGAACACCGGGGAGCTGTTTTTT.